The sequence of this TCR beta chain was determined in a study of CD8+ T cells in alopecia areata. Study-level background: Treated patients were dosed with oral tofacitinib, taking 5 to 10 mg twice daily. Whole-study findings and limits: Although TCR sharing was seen in mice, sharing across patients was less clear, possibly for HLA-related reasons.

RNA was extracted and reverse transcribed into cDNA as the sequencing template. The repertoire was sequenced with immunoSEQ multiplex PCR; TCRdb's copy has only in-frame clones and lacks some. The repertoire holds roughly 180,000 clones, roughly 63% seen once, with under 2% in the top ten. Obtained from alopecia areata patients were lesional scalp punch biopsies along with peripheral blood. This clone was detected a few times. The target antigen is unknown. CDR1 is SQVTM and CDR2 is ANQGSEA in the germline V gene. Trimming stripped 6 bases from V and 5 bases from J, with 14 bases between. The CDR3 has 13 residues.

The rearrangement joins TRBV29-1 to TRBJ1-5, with D hard to call. The sample was CD4+ T cells sorted from blood, taken at week 0. This TCR came from a human donor with alopecia areata. This CDR3 is CSVATLKDQPQHF. The CDR3 DNA is TGCAGCGTGGCGACACTAAAGGATCAGCCCCAGCATTTT.